Included here is one T cell receptor (beta chain) sequence, with context. No antigen is known for it. Repertoires were generated with immunoSEQ multiplex PCR, while TCRdb's copy carries only in-frame clones and drops some. This sample has more than 300,000 clones, with 80% found just once. This sample was included in a study of cytotoxic CD8 clonotypes in ibrutinib-treated CLL. Study-level results: Different sampling times were used for sustained-remission and progressing patients.

The source is a human donor with chronic lymphocytic leukemia. The material sequenced was PBMCs, taken before ibrutinib treatment.

The CDR3 DNA reads TGTGCCAGTAGTACCCGGACAGAATACCACCAAGAGACCCAGTACTTC. This codes for CASSTRTEYHQETQYF. The chain joins TRBV19 to TRBJ2-5, with D possibly matching TRBD1 (6 bases). With 4 bases removed from V and 0 bases from J, the gap between germline ends came to 15 bases. This CDR3 contains 16 residues. CDR1 is LNHDA, CDR2 SQIVND, per germline (reference sequence).